Each of the 30 T cell receptor beta chains below was sequenced from the same sample in a study of TIL therapy for anti-PD-1-resistant metastatic lung cancer. This was the immunoSEQ v3 assay. TCRdb keeps only in-frame clones here, not all; method: immunoSEQ multiplex PCR. The sample holds 95,000 or so clones, 65% seen once. Time point noted: pre-treatment sample, taken before nivolumab and TIL therapy. Pleural nodules or supraclavicular lymph nodes made up most of the excised metastases sampled. The source was tumor tissue, collected at baseline. The origin of the receptors is a person aged 25 to 80 with non-small cell lung cancer.

This clone was seen many times. The chain recombines TRBV19 with TRBJ2-3; the D is unclear. There are 14 residues in the CDR3. In germline, CDR1 is LNHDA, CDR2 SQIVND (reference sequence). The germline V and J ends were trimmed by 1 base and 1 base, with 6 bases remaining between them. The CDR3 region is CASSIGARTDTQYF. The CDR3 DNA is TGTGCCAGTAGTATAGGGGCCCGCACAGATACGCAGTATTTT.

The V call is TRBV2, the J call TRBJ2-6; 8 nucleotides line up with TRBD1. The J segment lost 0 bases and the V segment lost 6 bases, leaving 7 bases of the junction unmatched. The CDR3 contains 17 residues. Per germline, CDR1 SNHLY and CDR2 FYNNEI. CDR3 loop: CASSRQGPGSGANVLTF. The CDR3 DNA sequence: TGTGCCAGCAGCAGACAGGGGCCTGGCTCTGGGGCCAACGTCCTGACTTTC.

Points on this clone: This specimen includes other DNA sequences encoding the same CDR3. The CDR3 DNA follows: TGTGCCAGTAGCGGGACAGGGGAGTCACCCCTCCACTTT. Amino acids: CASSGTGESPLHF. The rearrangement joins TRBV19 to TRBJ1-6; 10 bases line up with TRBD1. Trimming removed 6 bases from V and 10 bases from J; junction bases left unmatched: 3. CDR3 length equals 13 residues. Germline V gene sequence: CDR1 LNHDA, CDR2 SQIVND (reference sequence). Variable domain in full (rest from reference TRBV19 and TRBJ1-6): DGGITQSPKYLFRKEGQNVTLSCEQNLNHDAMYWYRQDPGQGLRLIYYSQIVNDFQKGDIAEGYSVSREKKESFPLTVTSAQKNPTAFYLCASSGTGESPLHFGNGTRLTVT.

The V and J genes are TRBV9 and TRBJ1-1, with 11 bases matching TRBD1. After removal of 0 bases from V and 11 bases from J, the junction contained 3 bases not matched to a gene. The germline CDR1 and CDR2 sequences are SGDLS and YYNGEE. The CDR3 has 13 amino acids. The CDR3 DNA reads TGTGCCAGCAGCGTAGGGGACAGGGGGACGGCTTTCTTT. Its translation is CASSVGDRGTAFF.

This chain links TRBV7-8 with TRBJ2-3, with 12 bases identical to TRBD1. CDR1 is SGHVS and CDR2 is FQNEAQ in the germline V gene. The CDR3 loop spans 16 amino acids. Trimming took 5 bases from V and 5 from J; bases not matched to a gene: 8. The CDR3 coding sequence is TGTGCCAGCAGCCAGCACGGGACAGGGGGCAAAGATACGCAGTATTTT. Translation: CASSQHGTGGKDTQYF.

The CDR3 DNA follows: TGTGCCAGCAGCACTCTCTCACCAGGGACCATAAGCTCTGGGGCCAACGTCCTGACTTTC. This sequence encodes CASSTLSPGTISSGANVLTF. The J gene is TRBJ2-6, the V gene TRBV9; D is possibly TRBD1 or TRBD2 (5 bases each). This CDR3 has 20 amino acids. Germline V CDR1 and CDR2: SGDLS, YYNGEE. Trimming cost V 4 bases and J 0 bases, with 23 bases left between them.

The V gene is TRBV3-1 (or the pseudogene TRBV3-2), the J gene TRBJ2-3; a weak D match, TRBD2 (6 bases). The CDR3 is 15 residues long. The V end lost 3 bases, the J end lost 3 bases, and 13 bases lay between the germline ends. CDR1 and CDR2 (germline): LGHDT, YNNKEL (reference sequence). CDR3 coding DNA: TGTGCCAGCAGCCAGTTACGGGAGCTGACAGATACGCAGTATTTT. It codes for CASSQLRELTDTQYF.

This clone was observed a handful of times. This chain uses TRBV11-3 with TRBJ1-1; TRBD1 is a possible D gene (5 bases). The germline V gene encodes CDR1 SGHNT and CDR2 YENEEA. The CDR3 spans 13 residues. Deletions cut 6 bases from V and 7 bases from J, with 15 bases between. The CDR3 is CASSGGSGNEAFF. DNA for the CDR3: TGTGCCAGCAGTGGGGGATCTGGGAATGAAGCTTTCTTT.

J is TRBJ1-2 and V is TRBV28; D not resolved. Trimming stripped 10 bases from V and 5 bases from J, with 17 bases between. The CDR3 has 13 amino acids. Germline assignment: CDR1 MDHEN and CDR2 SYDVKM. The chain's CDR3 is CATPNLGKYGYTF. The CDR3 nucleotides read TGTGCCACCCCGAATTTGGGGAAATATGGCTACACCTTC.

J is TRBJ2-1 and V is TRBV18, with TRBD1 matching over 10 bases. The CDR3 contains 13 residues. Germline V gives CDR1 KGHSH, CDR2 LQKENI. V shed 5 bases, J shed 8 bases, and the junction held 3 bases outside the gene matches. The CDR3 loop reads CASSEGTGDEQFF. The DNA for the CDR3 is TGTGCCAGCTCAGAAGGGACAGGGGATGAGCAGTTCTTC.

In this sample, this clone turned up a few times. This rearrangement joins TRBV6-6 to TRBJ2-1, with 7 bases fitting TRBD2. This CDR3 region has 14 residues. CDR1 is MNHNY, CDR2 SVGAGI, per germline (reference sequence). Losses at the gene ends were 6 bases for V and 10 bases for J; bases not matched to a gene: 12. DNA for the CDR3: TGTGCCAGCAGACGGACTAGAGACCTAAGAGAGCAGTTCTTC. It is translated as CASRRTRDLREQFF.

This chain uses TRBV5-1 with TRBJ2-5; 9 positions match TRBD1. The CDR3 sequence is 15 residues long. Per the germline V gene, CDR1 is SGHRS and CDR2 is YFSETQ. V dropped 6 bases and J dropped 1; count of bases not matched to a gene: 7. The CDR3 is CASTGTGTFQETQYF. The CDR3, as DNA: TGCGCCAGCACCGGGACAGGGACCTTCCAAGAGACCCAGTACTTC.

V gene TRBV7-8 combines with J gene TRBJ1-2, with 10 bases aligning to TRBD1. J gave up 5 bases and V 5 bases, and 5 bases lay outside the gene matches. The germline V gene has CDR1 SGHVS and CDR2 FQNEAQ. The CDR3 extends over 14 amino acids. CDR3 nucleotide sequence: TGTGCCAGCAGCGAAAAGGACAGGGGGTATGGCTACACCTTC. Translation gives CASSEKDRGYGYTF.

The rearrangement joins TRBV28 to TRBJ1-6; the D gene is possibly TRBD1 (6 bases). This CDR3 contains 14 residues. Germline V gene lookup returns CDR1 MDHEN and CDR2 SYDVKM. V was clipped by 5 bases and J by 9 bases, with 14 bases between them. DNA of the CDR3: TGTGCCAGCAGTATCTCAGGGGATTCTTCACCCCTCCACTTT. Protein: CASSISGDSSPLHF.

The rearrangement links TRBV24-1 to TRBJ2-5; 7 positions match TRBD2. Germline lookup yields CDR1 KGHDR and CDR2 SFDVKD. Germline trimming cut 5 bases from V and 5 bases from J; bases unmatched to any gene: 7. This CDR3 region has 14 residues. As DNA, the CDR3 is TGTGCCACCAGTGGTTCTAGCGGAAGGGAGACCCAGTACTTC. Translation: CATSGSSGRETQYF.

This clone was found once. The chain is built from TRBV11-3 and TRBJ2-1; D gene ambiguous. V shed 0 bases and J shed 5 bases, with 11 bases lying between them. The CDR3 is 15 amino acids. The germline CDR1 and CDR2 sequences are SGHNT and YENEEA. The CDR3 DNA reads as TGTGCCAGCAGCTTAGATCAAACCTGGAACAATGAGCAGTTCTTC. Translation: CASSLDQTWNNEQFF.

This clone showed up just once. The gene calls are TRBV7-2 and TRBJ2-2, with TRBD1 as a possible D gene (5 bases). V lost 6 bases, J lost 4 bases, and 9 bases lay in between. The CDR3 has 13 residues. Germline-derived CDR1 and CDR2 are SGHTA and FQGNSA. The CDR3 reads CASSSRVTGELFF. In nucleotides, the CDR3 is TGTGCCAGCAGTTCCAGGGTCACCGGGGAGCTGTTTTTT.

This clone turned up a few times. The chain has TRBV2 and TRBJ2-7; D is unclear. The ends were cut back, 3 bases at V and 0 bases at J, with 9 bases in the middle. The CDR3 has 14 amino acids. The germline V gene has CDR1 SNHLY and CDR2 FYNNEI. The CDR3 nucleotides read TGTGCCAGCAGTGATTTTCTCCTCTCCTACGAGCAGTACTTC. It translates to CASSDFLLSYEQYF.

The rearrangement joins TRBV19 to TRBJ2-7; 12 bases line up with TRBD1. The CDR3 runs 14 residues. The V gene's germline CDR1 is LNHDA and CDR2 SQIVND (reference sequence). With 4 bases clipped from V and 7 bases from J, the junction kept 5 bases outside the gene matches. CDR3 DNA: TGTGCCAGTAGTACAGGGACAGGGGGCTTTGAGCAGTACTTC. Translation: CASSTGTGGFEQYF.

The table lists this clone with a count of one. The V call is TRBV28, the J call TRBJ1-4; 7 nucleotides line up with TRBD1. V lost 4 bases and J lost 1; bases outside the gene matches: 0. The CDR3 length is 14 residues. In germline, CDR1 is MDHEN, CDR2 SYDVKM. CDR3 protein: CASSSGGTNEKLFF. The CDR3 coding sequence is TGTGCCAGCAGTTCAGGGGGAACTAATGAAAAACTGTTTTTT.

This chain connects TRBV5-1 to TRBJ2-3; 8 bases are shared with TRBD2. The CDR3 extends over 18 amino acids. V was pared by 0 bases and J by 5 bases, with 14 bases of the junction left unmatched. Germline V gene sequence: CDR1 SGHRS, CDR2 YFSETQ. CDR3 bases: TGCGCCAGCAGCTTGGCGCTTGGACTAGCCGAGGGTTTAGATACGCAGTATTTT. This encodes CASSLALGLAEGLDTQYF.

The chain links TRBV7-2 to TRBJ1-1, with 10 bases matching TRBD1. This CDR3 has 13 residues. Losses at the gene ends were 4 bases for V and 4 bases for J; bases not matched to a gene: 0. CDR1 is SGHTA and CDR2 is FQGNSA in the germline V gene. For the CDR3, the DNA is TGTGCCAGCAGCTGGACAGGGGGCACTGAAGCTTTCTTT. This codes for CASSWTGGTEAFF.

The gene calls are TRBV10-3 and TRBJ1-2; D perhaps matches TRBD1 (5 bases). Germline CDR1 is ENHRY and CDR2 is SYGVKD. V lost 0 bases and J 7 bases, leaving 12 bases between the germline ends. There are 14 residues in the CDR3. CDR3 sequence reads: CAISESGTASGYTF. The CDR3 DNA follows: TGTGCCATCAGTGAGTCCGGGACGGCTAGTGGCTACACCTTC.

This clone was seen more than once but under ten times. The chain uses TRBV4-2 and TRBJ2-4; TRBD2 agrees at 8 bases. CDR1 and CDR2 from the germline V gene are LGHNA and YNFKEQ. Unmatched junction bases numbered 4, after V lost 3 bases and J lost 3 bases. This CDR3 is 15 amino acids long. CDR3 protein: CASSHPTSGKNIQYF. The CDR3 DNA reads TGTGCCAGCAGCCACCCCACTAGCGGCAAAAACATTCAGTACTTC.

This chain connects TRBV7-3 to TRBJ2-7; D is tentatively TRBD1 or TRBD2 (5 bases each). V was clipped by 0 bases and J by 3 bases, with 12 bases between them. In germline, CDR1 is SGHTA, CDR2 FQGTGA. The CDR3 totals 15 residues. This CDR3 reads CASSLTPGPNYEQYF. In nucleotides, the CDR3 is TGTGCCAGCAGCTTAACCCCGGGACCCAACTACGAGCAGTACTTC.

This chain uses TRBV7-9 with TRBJ2-5; tentatively, D is TRBD2 (5 bases). The V end was cut by 3 bases, the J end by 4 bases, with 9 bases between. This CDR3 is built from 13 residues. In germline, CDR1 is SEHNR, CDR2 FQNEAQ (reference sequence). The CDR3 region is CASSFGGLETQYF. The CDR3 DNA sequence: TGTGCCAGCAGCTTCGGAGGTCTAGAGACCCAGTACTTC.

V usage is TRBV10-3 and J usage is TRBJ2-3, with TRBD1 matching 8 bases. V was clipped by 4 bases and J by 2 bases; unmatched bases: 20. CDR1 and CDR2 (germline): ENHRY, SYGVKD. This CDR3 is 20 amino acids long. CDR3 nucleotide sequence: TGTGCCATCAGTGCGCCCTCCGGACAGGGATCCGGAGCCCACACAGATACGCAGTATTTT. It encodes CAISAPSGQGSGAHTDTQYF.

The chain has TRBV11-2 and TRBJ2-5; 13 bases map to TRBD2. Germline trimming cut 5 bases from V and 4 bases from J; bases unmatched to any gene: 10. The length of the CDR3 is 17 residues. Per germline, CDR1 SGHAT and CDR2 FQNNGV. This CDR3 is CASSRTSGSPGGETQYF. CDR3 sequence (DNA): TGTGCCAGCAGCCGGACTAGCGGGAGCCCCGGGGGAGAGACCCAGTACTTC.

The gene calls are TRBV5-4 and TRBJ1-6, with D maybe TRBD1 (6 bases). This CDR3 is 16 amino acids long. CDR1 and CDR2 (germline): SGHNT, YYREEE (reference sequence). Trimming left V 1 base short and J 9 bases short, with 17 bases between. CDR3 amino acids: CASSLRTAPTGSPLHF. In nucleotides, the CDR3 is TGTGCCAGCAGCTTGAGGACAGCGCCAACTGGTTCACCCCTCCACTTT.

The chain combines TRBV30 with TRBJ1-2; maybe TRBD1 (6 bases). Germline values: CDR1 GTSNPN, CDR2 SVGIG (reference sequence). The ends were cut back, 3 bases at V and 8 bases at J, with 22 bases in the middle. This CDR3 is 15 amino acids long. DNA for the CDR3: TGTGCCTGGAGCCCGCCGGGGGCGCTGGTGTGGGGCTACACCTTC. Translation: CAWSPPGALVWGYTF. Looking up the rest from reference TRBV30 and TRBJ1-2 gives the full variable domain: SQTIHQWPATLVQPVGSPLSLECTVEGTSNPNLYWYRQAAGRGLQLLFYSVGIGQISSEVPQNLSASRPQDRQFILSSKKLLLSDSGFYLCAWSPPGALVWGYTFGSGTRLTVV.